These 8 T cell receptor beta chains share one sample of origin, sequenced in a study of T cell repertoires in cytomegalovirus infection. TCRdb re-called the reads with MiXCR, one entry per CDR3 protein. Of hundreds of thousands of distinct CDR3 sequences listed, around 24% were seen once; the top ten hold less than 10%. The sample comprised CD8+ T cells from PBMCs. The receptors originated from a human donor in good health (CMV status not recorded). Some clones in this sample may be carry-over from other donors' samples.

J is TRBJ1-1 and V is TRBV20-1, with D uncertain. Germline CDR1 reads DFQATT; CDR2 reads SNEGSKA (reference sequence). CDR3 length: 11 residues. The V and J ends lost 5 bases and 1 base respectively, with 5 bases between them. The CDR3 reads CSAPENTEAFF. CDR3 bases: TGCAGTGCTCCCGAGAACACTGAAGCTTTCTTT.

The chain links TRBV6-5 to TRBJ1-1, with 7 bases lining up with TRBD1. Germline CDR1 is MNHEY and CDR2 is SVGAGI. Trimming removed 0 bases from V and 4 bases from J; junction bases left unmatched: 5. The CDR3 consists of 15 residues. DNA of the CDR3: TGTGCCAGCAGTTACTCAACGACAGGGAGCACTGAAGCTTTCTTT. It is translated as CASSYSTTGSTEAFF.

The chain joins TRBV2 to TRBJ2-1; D is possibly TRBD2 (7 bases). Germline assignment: CDR1 SNHLY and CDR2 FYNNEI. Trimming pared 8 bases from V and 7 bases from J, leaving 21 bases between. This CDR3 region has 15 residues. This CDR3 is CASESTGGPRNEQFF. The CDR3 DNA reads as TGTGCCAGCGAGTCGACCGGGGGGCCAAGAAATGAGCAGTTCTTC.

This clonotype was observed at least ten times. This rearrangement joins TRBV6-2 or TRBV6-3 to TRBJ2-1, with D hard to call. The CDR3 sequence is 11 residues long. Germline CDR1 is MNHEY and CDR2 is SVGEGT. V was cut by 0 bases and J by 6 bases, with 0 bases left in between. CDR3: CASSYSNEQFF. Written as DNA, the CDR3 is TGTGCCAGCAGTTACTCCAATGAGCAGTTCTTC.

In nucleotides, the CDR3 is TGCAGCGTAGAGGGACATACAATTTCCTACAATGAGCAGTTCTTC. Its translation is CSVEGHTISYNEQFF. The V call is TRBV29-1, the J call TRBJ2-1; possible D gene TRBD1, 6 bases. V was shortened by 6 bases and J by 1 base, with 16 bases between the two germline ends. The CDR3 loop spans 15 amino acids. Germline-derived CDR1 and CDR2 are SQVTM and ANQGSEA.

The V and J genes are TRBV14 and TRBJ1-1; D unclear. The germline V gene has CDR1 SGHDN and CDR2 FVKESK. The CDR3 spans 16 residues. V was pared by 4 bases and J by 0 bases, with 15 bases between. CDR3 coding DNA: TGTGCCAGCAGCCCCCGGGCGGGGAGGATGAACACTGAAGCTTTCTTT. Amino acid sequence: CASSPRAGRMNTEAFF. The full variable domain, in which reference TRBV14 and TRBJ1-1 provide the parts outside the CDR3, is EAGVTQFPSHSVIEKGQTVTLRCDPISGHDNLYWYRRVMGKEIKFLLHFVKESKQDESGMPNNRFLAERTGGTYSTLKVQPAELEDSGVYFCASSPRAGRMNTEAFFGQGTRLTVV.

The chain joins TRBV6-1 to TRBJ1-1, with D hard to call. The length of the CDR3 is 14 residues. In germline, CDR1 is MNHNS, CDR2 SASEGT. V was clipped by 2 bases and J by 0 bases, with 7 bases between them. The CDR3 sequence: CASSERQMNTEAFF. The CDR3 nucleotides are TGTGCCAGCAGTGAACGGCAGATGAACACTGAAGCTTTCTTT.

The V and J genes are TRBV6-6 and TRBJ1-6; D remains ambiguous. The CDR3 loop spans 14 amino acids. In germline, CDR1 is MNHNY, CDR2 SVGAGI (reference sequence). V lost 2 bases and J lost 10, with 12 bases in between. This chain's CDR3 is CASSYDFTTSPLHF. CDR3 in DNA: TGTGCCAGCAGTTACGACTTTACCACCTCACCCCTCCACTTT.